This passage covers 30 T cell receptor beta chains from one sample sequenced in a study of identical twins. Each CDR3 protein gets one entry after TCRdb re-called the 5' RACE reads with MiXCR. Among 650,000 to 750,000 distinct CDR3 sequences listed, around 21% were seen once. The data were also submitted as part of a second study, on T cells expressing NK-cell markers.

Specimen: PBMCs. Receptors were obtained from a woman younger than 35 in good health.

This clonotype was seen a handful of times. This rearrangement joins TRBV7-6 to TRBJ2-2; no reliable D call. In germline, CDR1 is SGHVS, CDR2 FNYEAQ. The V and J ends lost 0 bases and 6 bases respectively, with 11 bases between them. This CDR3 contains 15 residues. CDR3 in amino acids: CASSLAPPVAGELFF. The CDR3 DNA reads TGTGCCAGCAGCTTAGCGCCTCCGGTGGCCGGGGAGCTGTTTTTT.

This clonotype has a count of ten or more. The chain's CDR3 is CASSLALNNEQFF. The CDR3 coding sequence is TGTGCCAGCAGCTTAGCATTAAACAATGAGCAGTTCTTC. V gene TRBV7-2 combines with J gene TRBJ2-1; D is unclear. The germline V and J ends were trimmed by 0 bases and 5 bases, with 5 bases remaining between them. Germline V gives CDR1 SGHTA, CDR2 FQGNSA. There are 13 residues in the CDR3.

This sequence joins TRBV7-2 and TRBJ2-6; D is ambiguous. Trimming pared 0 bases from V and 2 bases from J, leaving 8 bases between. Germline loops: CDR1 SGHTA, CDR2 FQGNSA. The CDR3 has 16 residues. CDR3 DNA sequence: TGTGCCAGCAGCTTAGCATGGGGTCCTGGGGCCAACGTCCTGACTTTC. Translation gives CASSLAWGPGANVLTF.

This chain joins TRBV7-9 and TRBJ1-2; D uncertain. CDR3 length: 15 amino acids. Germline V gene lookup returns CDR1 SEHNR and CDR2 FQNEAQ (reference sequence). Trimming removed 6 bases at V and 6 bases at J, with 20 bases between. The CDR3 DNA reads as TGTGCCAGCAGAGTAGTCGCCGAGGGTGCTCATGGCTACACCTTC. Amino acid sequence: CASRVVAEGAHGYTF. The full variable domain, completed using reference TRBV7-9 and TRBJ1-2, is DTGVSQNPRHKITKRGQNVTFRCDPISEHNRLYWYRQTLGQGPEFLTYFQNEAQLEKSRLLSDRFSAERPKGSFSTLEIQRTEQGDSAMYLCASRVVAEGAHGYTFGSGTRLTVV.

This clonotype came up a few times. This CDR3 is CASSVGPTPGEAFF. The CDR3 nucleotides read TGTGCCAGCAGTGTCGGGCCAACTCCGGGTGAAGCTTTCTTT. The rearrangement joins TRBV2 to TRBJ1-1; D remains unclear. V was pared by 4 bases and J by 7 bases, with 16 bases between. The germline V gene encodes CDR1 SNHLY and CDR2 FYNNEI. The CDR3 runs 14 residues.

This clonotype was counted a few times. This chain links TRBV10-3 with TRBJ2-1; TRBD1 matches at 8 bases. Germline CDR1 reads ENHRY; CDR2 reads SYGVKD. Trimming at V came to 4 bases and at J to 5 bases, leaving 7 bases not matched to a gene. This CDR3 has 15 amino acids. CDR3 in DNA: TGTGCCATCAGTGCCAAACAGGGGGATAACAATGAGCAGTTCTTC. Its translation: CAISAKQGDNNEQFF.

This clonotype came up a few times. The rearrangement joins TRBV6-5 to TRBJ1-1, with no clear D. The V end was cut by 2 bases, the J end by 1 base, with 8 bases between. Germline CDR1 MNHEY, CDR2 SVGAGI. There are 14 residues in the CDR3. The CDR3 DNA reads as TGTGCCAGCAGTTACGGGCCCGGGAACACTGAAGCTTTCTTT. Protein product: CASSYGPGNTEAFF.

This clonotype appeared a few times. This chain joins TRBV29-1 and TRBJ2-1, with TRBD2 matching 7 bases. Germline V gene lookup returns CDR1 SQVTM and CDR2 ANQGSEA. After removal of 7 bases from V and 7 bases from J, the junction contained 13 bases not matched to a gene. The CDR3 covers 14 residues. CDR3: CSAPEREGPNEQFF. The DNA of the CDR3 is TGCAGCGCACCAGAGAGGGAGGGCCCAAATGAGCAGTTCTTC.

This chain joins TRBV29-1 and TRBJ2-3; D is possibly TRBD2 (6 bases). CDR1 SQVTM and CDR2 ANQGSEA come from the germline V gene. V shed 8 bases and J shed 0 bases, with 12 bases lying between them. The CDR3 consists of 13 residues. CDR3 loop: CSLGGPSTDTQYF. The DNA for the CDR3 is TGCAGCCTCGGGGGTCCTAGCACAGATACGCAGTATTTT.

This clonotype was picked up many times. V gene TRBV20-1 combines with J gene TRBJ2-1; 10 positions match TRBD2. The CDR3 spans 14 residues. V shed 4 bases, J shed 3 bases, and the junction held 3 bases outside the gene matches. Germline V CDR1 and CDR2: DFQATT, SNEGSKA (reference sequence). Here the CDR3 reads CSATRTSGYNEQFF. The CDR3 DNA reads as TGCAGTGCTACCCGGACTAGCGGCTACAATGAGCAGTTCTTC.

This clonotype showed up just a few times. This chain links TRBV18 with TRBJ1-3; no firm D call. Germline V lookup: CDR1 KGHSH, CDR2 LQKENI. The CDR3 runs to 15 residues. V was pared by 5 bases and J by 0 bases, with 11 bases between. CDR3 region: CASSTTGTSGNTIYF. The CDR3, as DNA: TGTGCCAGCTCAACCACCGGCACCTCTGGAAACACCATATATTTT.

V usage is TRBV20-1 and J usage is TRBJ1-2; TRBD1 aligns across 7 bases. The germline V gene encodes CDR1 DFQATT and CDR2 SNEGSKA (reference sequence). V lost 7 bases and J lost 8; bases outside the gene matches: 10. The CDR3 covers 12 residues. The CDR3 protein is CSVPGQGDGYTF. The CDR3 nucleotides read TGCAGTGTTCCCGGCCAGGGGGACGGCTACACCTTC.

This chain connects TRBV12-3 or TRBV12-4 to TRBJ1-2; 7 bases map to TRBD1. V was clipped by 4 bases and J by 0 bases; unmatched bases: 2. CDR3 length equals 14 residues. This chain's CDR3 is CASSSQGANYGYTF. The CDR3 region has the DNA TGTGCCAGCAGTTCCCAGGGGGCTAACTATGGCTACACCTTC.

This clonotype occurred a few times. The rearrangement uses TRBV4-1 and TRBJ2-7; unclear D gene. CDR1 is MGHRA, CDR2 YSYEKL, per germline. CDR3 length equals 13 residues. V was trimmed by 2 bases and J by 2 bases, leaving 7 bases between them. CDR3 DNA sequence: TGCGCCAGCAGCCAAATTACAGCCTACGAGCAGTACTTC. Translating it yields CASSQITAYEQYF.

In this sample, this clonotype turned up a few times. The chain uses TRBV6-2 or TRBV6-3 and TRBJ2-7; 13 bases agree with TRBD2. The CDR3 is made up of 15 amino acids. V was pared by 6 bases and J by 7 bases, with 9 bases of the junction left unmatched. Germline lookup yields CDR1 MNHEY and CDR2 SVGEGT. The chain's CDR3 is CASRGWTSGSYEQYF. CDR3 DNA: TGTGCCAGCAGGGGTTGGACTAGCGGGAGTTATGAGCAGTACTTC.

This clonotype was seen many times. V and J are TRBV20-1 and TRBJ2-7, with unresolved D. V lost 1 base and J lost 4, with 8 bases in between. The V gene's germline CDR1 is DFQATT and CDR2 SNEGSKA (reference sequence). The CDR3 contains 12 residues. For the CDR3, the DNA is TGCAGTGCTAGAGGGCGAGCGTACGAGCAGTACTTC. Encoded protein: CSARGRAYEQYF.

As concerns this clonotype: Just one base apart from a much larger clone, this may be a read error. The rearrangement links TRBV29-1 to TRBJ2-3; 12 bases match TRBD2. Per the germline V gene, CDR1 is SQVTM and CDR2 is ANQGSEA. After removal of 5 bases from V and 0 bases from J, the junction contained 9 bases not matched to a gene. The CDR3 runs to 17 residues. The DNA for the CDR3 is TGCAGCGTTATACGACTAGCGGGGGCCTCTAGCACAGATACGCAGTATTTT. Translating it yields CSVIRLAGASSTDTQYF.

The chain employs TRBV13 and TRBJ2-7; 14 nucleotides line up with TRBD2. Trimming removed 5 bases from V and 7 bases from J; junction bases left unmatched: 4. The germline V gene has CDR1 PRHDT and CDR2 FYEKMQ (reference sequence). This CDR3 has 14 residues. As DNA, the CDR3 is TGTGCCAGCAGCGATGGGACTAGCGGGGGAGAGCAGTACTTC. Residues: CASSDGTSGGEQYF.

The chain is built from TRBV30 and TRBJ2-1; D uncertain. Germline-derived CDR1 and CDR2 are GTSNPN and SVGIG (reference sequence). This CDR3 is 11 amino acids long. V was clipped by 1 base and J by 6 bases, with 4 bases between them. CDR3 sequence reads: CAWSDRNEQFF. The CDR3 bases are TGTGCCTGGAGTGACCGCAATGAGCAGTTCTTC.

The chain carries TRBV5-1 and TRBJ2-6; possibly TRBD2 for D (5 bases). Germline values: CDR1 SGHRS, CDR2 YFSETQ. The CDR3 has 15 amino acids. V lost 2 bases and J 0 bases, leaving 6 bases between the germline ends. The CDR3 loop is CASSFLASGANVLTF. DNA of the CDR3: TGCGCCAGCAGCTTTCTAGCCTCTGGGGCCAACGTCCTGACTTTC. Using reference TRBV5-1 and TRBJ2-6 for the parts outside the CDR3, the full variable domain is KAGVTQTPRYLIKTRGQQVTLSCSPISGHRSVSWYQQTPGQGLQFLFEYFSETQRNKGNFPGRFSGRQFSNSRSEMNVSTLELGDSALYLCASSFLASGANVLTFGAGSRLTVL.

This clonotype came up many times. The DNA for the CDR3 is TGTGCCAGCGGGGCAGGCCACTTGAGGTACAATGAGCAGTTCTTC. It specifies CASGAGHLRYNEQFF. The V gene is TRBV7-9, the J gene TRBJ2-1; D perhaps matches TRBD1 (5 bases). V lost 8 bases and J 4 bases, leaving 18 bases between the germline ends. In germline, CDR1 is SEHNR, CDR2 FQNEAQ (reference sequence). The CDR3 is 15 amino acids.

The table lists this clonotype with many counts. The chain carries TRBV20-1 and TRBJ2-1; D perhaps matches TRBD2 (6 bases). The CDR3 runs 13 residues. The V gene lost 6 bases and the J gene lost 10 bases, with 19 bases spanning the gap. CDR1 DFQATT and CDR2 SNEGSKA come from the germline V gene (reference sequence). CDR3 protein: CSAHRPGEVEQFF. The CDR3 DNA reads TGCAGTGCCCACCGCCCGGGAGAAGTGGAGCAGTTCTTC.

The rearrangement uses TRBV12-3 or TRBV12-4 and TRBJ1-1; D is possibly TRBD1 (6 bases). Trimming cost V 6 bases and J 0 bases, with 11 bases left between them. The CDR3 contains 14 residues. The CDR3 region is CASSHDRMNTEAFF. The DNA for the CDR3 is TGTGCCAGCAGCCACGACAGGATGAACACTGAAGCTTTCTTT.

This chain links TRBV5-5 with TRBJ1-4, with 8 bases fitting TRBD1. Trimming cost V 0 bases and J 8 bases; bases outside gene matches: 6. The CDR3 is 15 residues long. The germline V gene has CDR1 SGHKS and CDR2 YYEKEE (reference sequence). CDR3 protein: CASSLVGQGREKLFF. The CDR3 DNA follows: TGTGCCAGCAGCTTGGTAGGACAGGGCCGAGAAAAACTGTTTTTT.

The chain links TRBV12-3 or TRBV12-4 to TRBJ1-2, with 7 bases lining up with TRBD1. The CDR3 spans 11 residues. V lost 10 bases, J lost 10 bases, and 9 bases stayed unmatched. CDR3: CATRATGDYTF. Here the CDR3 DNA reads TGTGCCACCCGTGCTACAGGGGACTACACCTTC.

This clonotype was observed many times. The rearrangement joins TRBV6-6 to TRBJ2-5, with D hard to call. The CDR3 length is 13 residues. With 6 bases removed from V and 4 bases from J, the gap between germline ends came to 12 bases. Looked up from germline, CDR1 is MNHNY and CDR2 is SVGAGI (reference sequence). CDR3 coding DNA: TGTGCCAGCAGCCGAGGAATGAGAGAGACCCAGTACTTC. Its translation is CASSRGMRETQYF.

V and J are TRBV12-3 or TRBV12-4 and TRBJ2-3; D possibly corresponds to TRBD2 (5 bases). Trimming removed 6 bases from V and 4 bases from J, with 20 bases in between. The length of the CDR3 is 16 residues. In DNA, the CDR3 is TGTGCCAGCAGCCTCAAGTACCTCCGCGGGTCAGATACGCAGTATTTT. The encoded protein is CASSLKYLRGSDTQYF.

This clonotype was recorded many times. The chain couples TRBV5-1 to TRBJ2-2; no reliable D call. CDR3 length: 14 amino acids. Trimming took off 3 bases at V and 6 bases at J, with 12 bases between the two ends. Germline V CDR1 and CDR2: SGHRS, YFSETQ. CDR3 sequence: CASSSSKKAGELFF. The CDR3 DNA sequence: TGCGCCAGCAGCTCGTCCAAAAAGGCCGGGGAGCTGTTTTTT. The variable domain in full, completed from reference TRBV5-1 and TRBJ2-2, reads KAGVTQTPRYLIKTRGQQVTLSCSPISGHRSVSWYQQTPGQGLQFLFEYFSETQRNKGNFPGRFSGRQFSNSRSEMNVSTLELGDSALYLCASSSSKKAGELFFGEGSRLTVL.

The chain uses TRBV20-1 and TRBJ1-2; possibly TRBD1 for D (6 bases). V dropped 5 bases and J dropped 7 bases, with 14 bases sitting between them. The CDR3 has 12 residues. CDR1 and CDR2 from the germline V gene are DFQATT and SNEGSKA (reference sequence). The CDR3 loop reads CSAPGDIRGYTF. Written as DNA, the CDR3 is TGCAGTGCTCCAGGGGACATCCGTGGCTACACCTTC.

This clonotype was seen many times. This chain uses TRBV12-3 or TRBV12-4 with TRBJ2-1, with D maybe TRBD2 (6 bases). This CDR3 has 12 residues. With 5 bases removed from V and 8 bases from J, the gap between germline ends came to 10 bases. The CDR3 here is CASSTRGYEQFF. In DNA, the CDR3 is TGTGCCAGCAGTACCCGGGGGTATGAGCAGTTCTTC.